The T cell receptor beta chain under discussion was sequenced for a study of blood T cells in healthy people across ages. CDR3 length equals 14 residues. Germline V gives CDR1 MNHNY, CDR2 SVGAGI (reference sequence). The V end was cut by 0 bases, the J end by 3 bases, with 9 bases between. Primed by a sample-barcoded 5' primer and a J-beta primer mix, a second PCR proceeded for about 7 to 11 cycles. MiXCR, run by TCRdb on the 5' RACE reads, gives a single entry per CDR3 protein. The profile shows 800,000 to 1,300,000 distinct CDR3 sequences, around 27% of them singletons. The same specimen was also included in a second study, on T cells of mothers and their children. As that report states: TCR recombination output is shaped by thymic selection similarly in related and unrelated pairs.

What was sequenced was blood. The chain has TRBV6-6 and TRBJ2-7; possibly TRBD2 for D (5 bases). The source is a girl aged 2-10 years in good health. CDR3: CASSYSPGNYEQYF. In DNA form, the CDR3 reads TGTGCCAGCAGTTACTCTCCGGGGAACTACGAGCAGTACTTC.